Listed here is a single T cell receptor beta chain. This clone was found a few times. The antigen it recognizes is unknown. No much larger clonotype is one base removed from it; base qualities were not supplied. The donors belonged to the validation cohort of around 110 subjects, which was separate from the approximately 700-subject first cohort. The data belong to a study of cytomegalovirus exposure and HLA in healthy donors (dated by TCRdb to 2015 to 2018). As for the study more broadly: According to a later analysis, one platform produced both the 120 validation repertoires and the roughly 650 repertoires of the first cohort. The study aimed to test whether signatures of past pathogen exposure could be identified by cataloging public T cell receptors. A separate validation cohort of about 110 different subjects was used in addition to the approximately 610-subject first cohort. The study combined high-throughput TCR immunosequencing, statistical association of individual TCRs with disease status, and machine learning to predict cytomegalovirus infection status.

Library construction relied on the immunoSEQ multiplex PCR assay. As for the authors' bioinformatics: A statistical classification framework was built for diagnosing cytomegalovirus status from the catalog of TCR beta chain sequences. Held by TCRdb, this immuneACCESS table contains in-frame sequences only and omits some clones. Under half of the omission traces to an unresolved V gene where checked; the cause of the rest is unknown. The V and J calls and the clone size are those of that table, but D and trimming were determined from the DNA. The sample table contains roughly 200,000 clones; only one count was recorded for roughly 77% of them. Around 1.3% of the sample comes from the top ten. The CDR3 runs 13 amino acids, cysteine and phenylalanine included. This entry keeps only the CDR3 DNA: 39 bases, framed from base 1. CDR1 KGHSH and CDR2 LQKENI are derived from the germline V gene. Trimming costs V 3 bases and J 11 bases, and their ends lie 16 bases apart.

Findings and caveats that apply to the study as a whole: The classifier was reported to diagnose cytomegalovirus status with high specificity and sensitivity in both the original cohort and the validation cohort. A later analysis had no HLA typing for the validation cohort, so co-occurrence there was scored across all 110 or so repertoires. The authors suggested that the approach could potentially be generalized to other disease states and immunological phenotypes. A total of 150 or so TCR beta chains were listed by the study as associated with cytomegalovirus. In a later analysis, TCRs clustered in the first cohort were found to also tend to co-occur in the approximately 110 validation repertoires, with 94% of cluster scores above 0. Across donors, most TCR sequences were observed very rarely, whereas some public TCRs were present in many individuals. A few of the identified cytomegalovirus-associated TCR beta chains were confirmed in vitro to be specific for cytomegalovirus antigens.

What was sequenced was PBMCs. The V and J segments used are TRBV18 and TRBJ1-1, with the D segment identity uncertain. The origin of this receptor is a woman aged 25 to 45 in good health and CMV-seronegative. The nucleotides are TGTGCCAGCTCACCGGGGAGGACGCGCGCGGCTTTCTTT. Its product reads: CASSPGRTRAAFF.